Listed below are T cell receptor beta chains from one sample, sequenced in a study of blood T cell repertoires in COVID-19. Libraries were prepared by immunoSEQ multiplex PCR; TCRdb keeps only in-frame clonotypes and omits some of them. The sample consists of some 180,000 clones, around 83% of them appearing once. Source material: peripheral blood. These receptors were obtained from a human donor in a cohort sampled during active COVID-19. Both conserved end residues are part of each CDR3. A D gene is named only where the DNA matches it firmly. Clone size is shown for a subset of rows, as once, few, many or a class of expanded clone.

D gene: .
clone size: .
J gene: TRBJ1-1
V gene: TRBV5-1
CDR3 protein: CASSLVAGINTEAFF
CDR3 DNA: TGCGCCAGCAGCTTGGTAGCAGGGATCAACACTGAAGCTTTCTTT

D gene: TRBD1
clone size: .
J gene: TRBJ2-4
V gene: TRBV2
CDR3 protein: CASSGATGGKNIQYF
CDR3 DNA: TGTGCCAGCAGTGGGGCGACAGGGGGGAAAAACATTCAGTACTTC

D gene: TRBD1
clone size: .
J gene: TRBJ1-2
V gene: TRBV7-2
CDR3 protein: CASSPNPGQGALVDYTF
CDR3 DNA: TGTGCCAGCAGCCCGAACCCGGGACAGGGGGCTTTAGTTGACTACACCTTC

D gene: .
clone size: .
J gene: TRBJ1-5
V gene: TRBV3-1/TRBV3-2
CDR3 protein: CASSRRTTLGNQPQHF
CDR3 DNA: TGTGCCAGCAGCCGTCGGACAACTCTTGGGAATCAGCCCCAGCATTTT

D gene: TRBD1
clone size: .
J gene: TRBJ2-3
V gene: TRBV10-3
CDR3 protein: CAISEWGQGSTDTQYF
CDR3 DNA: TGTGCCATCAGTGAGTGGGGACAGGGGAGCACAGATACGCAGTATTTT

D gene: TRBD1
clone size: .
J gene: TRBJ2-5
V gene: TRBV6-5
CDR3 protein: CASSYLDREETQYF
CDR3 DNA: TGTGCCAGCAGTTACCTCGACAGGGAAGAGACCCAGTACTTC

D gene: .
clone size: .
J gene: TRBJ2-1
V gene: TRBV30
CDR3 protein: CAWSVGASMDEQFF
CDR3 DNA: TGTGCCTGGAGTGTAGGGGCCTCCATGGACGAGCAGTTCTTC

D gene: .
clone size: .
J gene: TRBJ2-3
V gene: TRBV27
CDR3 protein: CASSPRSTTDTQYF
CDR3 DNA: TGTGCCAGCAGTCCCCGGTCCACGACAGATACGCAGTATTTT

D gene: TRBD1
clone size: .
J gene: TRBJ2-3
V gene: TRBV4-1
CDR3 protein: CASSPTGGDRGRAYTDTQYF
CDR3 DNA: TGCGCCAGCAGCCCGACAGGGGGGGACAGGGGTAGGGCTTACACAGATACGCAGTATTTT

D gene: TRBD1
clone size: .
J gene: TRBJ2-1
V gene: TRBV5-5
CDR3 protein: CASSSTGTSGEQFF
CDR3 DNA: TGTGCCAGCAGCTCGACAGGGACGTCGGGTGAGCAGTTCTTC

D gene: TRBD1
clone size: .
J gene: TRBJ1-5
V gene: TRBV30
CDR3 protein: CAWSVGTGYSQPQHF
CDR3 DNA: TGTGCCTGGAGTGTCGGGACAGGGTACAGTCAGCCCCAGCATTTT

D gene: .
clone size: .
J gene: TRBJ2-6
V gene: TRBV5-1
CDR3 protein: CASGLVSVTGANVLTF
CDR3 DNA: TGCGCCAGCGGGCTGGTATCAGTTACTGGGGCCAACGTCCTGACTTTC

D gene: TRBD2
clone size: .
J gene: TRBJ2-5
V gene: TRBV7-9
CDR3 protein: CASSLSSGRETQYF
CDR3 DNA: TGTGCCAGCAGCTTATCTAGCGGGAGGGAGACCCAGTACTTC

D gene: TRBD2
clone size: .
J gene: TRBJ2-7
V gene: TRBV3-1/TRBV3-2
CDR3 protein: CASRRTSGRGNEQYF
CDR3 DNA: TGTGCCAGCAGGCGTACTAGCGGGAGGGGCAACGAGCAGTACTTC

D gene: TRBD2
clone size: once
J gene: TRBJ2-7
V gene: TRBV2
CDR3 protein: CASNPSGTGDEQYF
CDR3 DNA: TGTGCCAGCAATCCTAGCGGGACCGGAGACGAGCAGTACTTC

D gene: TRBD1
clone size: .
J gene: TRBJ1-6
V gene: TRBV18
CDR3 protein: CASSPTPPGQGANSPLHF
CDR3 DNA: TGTGCCAGCTCACCGACCCCCCCGGGACAGGGAGCCAATTCACCCCTCCACTTT